This T cell receptor (beta chain) is drawn from a study of T cell responses to AZD1222 COVID-19 vaccine. Study-level points and caveats: The reported proportion of spike-specific TCRs targeting unmutated variant regions was nearly half. Baseline seropositives among AZD1222 recipients totaled only six.

Pooling covered second doses at about 4 or about 12 weeks. Worth noting for this clone: Its antigen remains unknown.

Profiled with immunoSEQ multiplex PCR; TCRdb holds only in-frame clones, not every one. The repertoire holds approximately 140,000 clones, with more than 85% as singletons. From germline, CDR1 is SGHVS and CDR2 FNYEAQ. This CDR3 has 15 amino acids. V lost 0 bases to trimming and J lost 1 base, with 9 bases between them. The chain has TRBV7-6 and TRBJ1-1; D gene unclear. The sample in question was peripheral blood, obtained 28 days after the second AZD1222 dose. The receptor's source is an adult who received the AZD1222 COVID-19 vaccine. The CDR3 region has the DNA TGTGCCAGCAGCTTAGCGCCGGGTGGGAACACTGAAGCTTTCTTT. Translated: CASSLAPGGNTEAFF.